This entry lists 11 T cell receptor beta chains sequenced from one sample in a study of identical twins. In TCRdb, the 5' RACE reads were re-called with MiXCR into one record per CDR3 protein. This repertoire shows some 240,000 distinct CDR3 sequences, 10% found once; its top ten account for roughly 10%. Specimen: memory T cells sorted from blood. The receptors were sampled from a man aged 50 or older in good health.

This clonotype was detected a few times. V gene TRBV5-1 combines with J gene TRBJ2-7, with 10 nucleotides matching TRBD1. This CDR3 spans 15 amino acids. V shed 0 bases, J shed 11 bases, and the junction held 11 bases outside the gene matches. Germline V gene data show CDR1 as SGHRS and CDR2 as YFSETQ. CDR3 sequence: CASSLAGTGEERKYF. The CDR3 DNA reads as TGCGCCAGCAGCTTGGCCGGGACAGGGGAAGAGAGGAAGTACTTC.

CDR3 sequence reads: CASSLAGRPETQYF. The CDR3 DNA reads TGTGCCAGCAGTTTAGCGGGGAGGCCAGAGACCCAGTACTTC. The V call is TRBV28, the J call TRBJ2-5; TRBD2 might be the D (6 bases). This CDR3 comprises 14 residues. Germline loops: CDR1 MDHEN, CDR2 SYDVKM. The ends were cut back, 2 bases at V and 4 bases at J, with 11 bases in the middle.

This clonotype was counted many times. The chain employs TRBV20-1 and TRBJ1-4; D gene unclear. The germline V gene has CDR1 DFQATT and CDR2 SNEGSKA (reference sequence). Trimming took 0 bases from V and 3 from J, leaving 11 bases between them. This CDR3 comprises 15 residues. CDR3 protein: CSARDPGRANEKLFF. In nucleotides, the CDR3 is TGCAGTGCTAGAGACCCCGGCCGAGCTAATGAAAAACTGTTTTTT.

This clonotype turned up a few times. Here the CDR3 DNA reads TGCAGTGCTAAGAACTCGGGCTCCTATAATTCACCCCTCCACTTT. Protein: CSAKNSGSYNSPLHF. The rearrangement uses TRBV20-1 and TRBJ1-6; D ambiguous. Trimming shortened V by 4 bases and J by 0 bases, and 10 bases separated the two germline ends. CDR1 and CDR2 (germline): DFQATT, SNEGSKA (reference sequence). The CDR3 contains 15 residues.

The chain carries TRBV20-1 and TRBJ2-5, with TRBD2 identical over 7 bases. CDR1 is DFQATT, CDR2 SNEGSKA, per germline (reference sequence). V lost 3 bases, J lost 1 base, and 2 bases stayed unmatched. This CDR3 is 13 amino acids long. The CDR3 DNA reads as TGCAGTGCTAGCCCGGGGGGCCAAGAGACCCAGTACTTC. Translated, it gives CSASPGGQETQYF.

CDR3 in amino acids: CASSLNGHSNQPQHF. DNA of the CDR3: TGTGCCAGCAGCTTAAACGGCCATAGCAATCAGCCCCAGCATTTT. The chain recombines TRBV7-9 with TRBJ1-5; no firm D call. Germline CDR1 is SEHNR and CDR2 is FQNEAQ (reference sequence). The V gene lost 2 bases and the J gene lost 0 bases, with 8 bases spanning the gap. This CDR3 has 15 amino acids.

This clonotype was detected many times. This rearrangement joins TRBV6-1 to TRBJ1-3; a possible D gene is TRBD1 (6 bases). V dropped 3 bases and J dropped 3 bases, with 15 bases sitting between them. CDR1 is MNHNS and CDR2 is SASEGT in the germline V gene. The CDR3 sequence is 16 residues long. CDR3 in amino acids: CASSDPGGLSGNTIYF. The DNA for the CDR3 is TGTGCCAGCAGTGACCCCGGGGGCCTTAGTGGAAACACCATATATTTT.

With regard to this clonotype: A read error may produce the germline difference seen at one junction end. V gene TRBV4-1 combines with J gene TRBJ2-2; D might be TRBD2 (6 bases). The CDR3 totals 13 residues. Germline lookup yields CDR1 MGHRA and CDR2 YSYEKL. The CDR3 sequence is CASSQEGRWEKRF. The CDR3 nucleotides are TGCGCCAGCAGCCAAGAGGGGAGGTGGGAAAAACGTTTT.

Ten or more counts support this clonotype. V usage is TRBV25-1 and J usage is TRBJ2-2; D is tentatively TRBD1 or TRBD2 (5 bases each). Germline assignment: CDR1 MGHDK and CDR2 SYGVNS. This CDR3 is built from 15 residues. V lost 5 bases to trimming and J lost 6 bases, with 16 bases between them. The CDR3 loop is CASSPRGDAPGELFF. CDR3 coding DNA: TGTGCCAGCAGTCCCCGAGGGGATGCCCCCGGGGAGCTGTTTTTT. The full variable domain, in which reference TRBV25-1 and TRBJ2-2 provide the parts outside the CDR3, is EADIYQTPRYLVIGTGKKITLECSQTMGHDKMYWYQQDPGMELHLIHYSYGVNSTEKGDLSSESTVSRIRTEHFPLTLESARPSHTSQYLCASSPRGDAPGELFFGEGSRLTVL.

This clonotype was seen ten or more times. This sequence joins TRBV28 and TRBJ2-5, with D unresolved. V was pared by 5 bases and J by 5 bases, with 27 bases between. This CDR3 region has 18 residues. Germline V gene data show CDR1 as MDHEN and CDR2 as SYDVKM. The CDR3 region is CASSEFFALDTSMETQYF. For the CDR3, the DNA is TGTGCCAGCAGTGAGTTTTTTGCGTTAGACACAAGTATGGAGACCCAGTACTTC.

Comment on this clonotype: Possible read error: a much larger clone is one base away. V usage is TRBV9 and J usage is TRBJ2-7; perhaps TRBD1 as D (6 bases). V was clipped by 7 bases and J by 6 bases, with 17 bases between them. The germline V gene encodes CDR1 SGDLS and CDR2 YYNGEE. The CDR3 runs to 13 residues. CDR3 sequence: CASHCGQFSEQYF. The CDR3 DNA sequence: TGTGCCAGCCATTGCGGACAGTTCTCCGAGCAGTACTTC.